The 20 T cell receptor beta chains given below trace back to one sample, sequenced in a study of blood T cell repertoires in COVID-19. Generated by immunoSEQ multiplex PCR, the TCRdb table keeps only in-frame clones and is missing some. This table holds under 150,000 clones, around 86% found once. The sample comprised peripheral blood. All receptors come from a man aged 40-49 years with active or convalescent COVID-19.

The J gene is TRBJ1-6, the V gene TRBV11-2; the D gene is possibly TRBD1 (5 bases). Trimming cost V 4 bases and J 10 bases, with 14 bases left between them. From germline, CDR1 is SGHAT and CDR2 FQNNGV. The CDR3 totals 14 residues. The CDR3 sequence: CASSSPGGGSPLHF. The CDR3 region has the DNA TGTGCCAGCAGCTCCCCCGGGGGGGGGTCACCCCTCCACTTT. Drawing the rest from reference TRBV11-2 and TRBJ1-6, the complete variable domain is EAGVAQSPRYKIIEKRQSVAFWCNPISGHATLYWYQQILGQGPKLLIQFQNNGVVDDSQLPKDRFSAERLKGVDSTLKIQPAKLEDSAVYLCASSSPGGGSPLHFGNGTRLTVT.

V is TRBV6-5 and J is TRBJ2-3; D is perhaps TRBD2 (6 bases). With 9 bases removed from V and 8 bases from J, the gap between germline ends came to 18 bases. Germline values: CDR1 MNHEY, CDR2 SVGAGI. This CDR3 has 13 amino acids. CDR3 nucleotide sequence: TGTGCCAGTAAGTCCGGAGGGGCGGGTACGCAGTATTTT. Translation gives CASKSGGAGTQYF.

V gene TRBV6-5 combines with J gene TRBJ1-1, with D unclear. Germline V gene lookup returns CDR1 MNHEY and CDR2 SVGAGI. The CDR3 length is 13 residues. Trimming removed 3 bases from V and 3 bases from J, with 8 bases in between. This CDR3 reads CASSYFRDTEAFF. The DNA of the CDR3 is TGTGCCAGCAGTTATTTCCGGGACACTGAAGCTTTCTTT.

The genes are TRBV10-2 and TRBJ1-5; D perhaps matches TRBD1 (5 bases). The CDR3 spans 13 residues. V gave up 8 bases and J gave up 5 bases, with 13 bases separating them. The germline V gene encodes CDR1 WSHSY and CDR2 SAAADI. As DNA, the CDR3 is TGCGCCAGCTCTGAAGGGACTTATCAGCCCCAGCATTTT. Protein: CASSEGTYQPQHF.

V and J are TRBV5-4 and TRBJ2-3; possible D gene TRBD1, 5 bases. This CDR3 is 14 amino acids long. The germline V gene has CDR1 SGHNT and CDR2 YYREEE (reference sequence). V was pared by 4 bases and J by 2 bases, with 11 bases between. CDR3 in amino acids: CASSLRQLTDTQYF. The DNA for the CDR3 is TGTGCCAGCAGCCTCCGACAGCTCACAGATACGCAGTATTTT. Full variable domain (rest looked up from reference TRBV5-4 and TRBJ2-3): ETGVTQSPTHLIKTRGQQVTLRCSSQSGHNTVSWYQQALGQGPQFIFQYYREEENGRGNFPPRFSGLQFPNYSSELNVNALELDDSALYLCASSLRQLTDTQYFGPGTRLTVL.

This chain connects TRBV7-2 to TRBJ2-7; 11 positions match TRBD1. There are 14 residues in the CDR3. CDR1 SGHTA and CDR2 FQGNSA come from the germline V gene. The ends lost 4 bases at V and 3 bases at J; junction bases unmatched: 2. The DNA for the CDR3 is TGTGCCAGCAGCTCGGACAGGGGGCACTACGAGCAGTACTTC. This codes for CASSSDRGHYEQYF.

The chain carries TRBV4-1 and TRBJ1-2; TRBD1 matches at 8 bases. V was pared by 5 bases and J by 3 bases, with 5 bases of the junction left unmatched. The CDR3 is 14 amino acids. Germline V gene lookup returns CDR1 MGHRA and CDR2 YSYEKL. The CDR3 coding sequence is TGCGCCAGCAGCACCTCGACAGGGGACTATGGCTACACCTTC. This translates into CASSTSTGDYGYTF.

In this sample, this clone turned up many times. The rearrangement joins TRBV6-4 to TRBJ2-5; TRBD2 matches 10 bases. The CDR3 has 15 amino acids. Germline CDR1 is MRHNA and CDR2 is SNTAGT. J was trimmed by 4 bases and V by 0 bases; bases with no gene match: 2. CDR3 sequence (DNA): TGTGCCAGCAGTGACTCGAGCGGGGGGGCAGAGACCCAGTACTTC. Translated: CASSDSSGGAETQYF.

This sequence joins TRBV10-3 and TRBJ1-3; 9 bases align to TRBD1. Germline V gene sequence: CDR1 ENHRY, CDR2 SYGVKD. The V gene end was trimmed by 4 bases and the J gene end by 7 bases; junction bases not matched to a gene: 5. The CDR3 is 14 amino acids. The CDR3 loop is CAISVGTGSNTIYF. In nucleotides, the CDR3 is TGTGCCATCAGTGTTGGGACAGGGAGCAACACCATATATTTT.

This chain's CDR3 is CASSSAGVGNEKLFF. The CDR3 bases are TGCGCCAGCAGCTCGGCGGGGGTGGGTAATGAAAAACTGTTTTTT. The chain has TRBV5-1 and TRBJ1-4; weak D call: TRBD1 (5 bases). This CDR3 comprises 15 residues. The V gene lost 3 bases and the J gene lost 4 bases, with 13 bases spanning the gap. Germline-derived CDR1 and CDR2 are SGHRS and YFSETQ.

The rearrangement joins TRBV7-3 to TRBJ1-6; 8 bases line up with TRBD1. The junction had 7 bases not matched to a gene; V was cut back by 5 bases and J by 7 bases. This CDR3 has 15 amino acids. Germline V gene data show CDR1 as SGHTA and CDR2 as FQGTGA. CDR3 residues: CASSLQTGENSPLHF. DNA of the CDR3: TGTGCCAGCAGCCTACAGACAGGGGAGAATTCACCCCTCCACTTT. Filled out from reference TRBV7-3 and TRBJ1-6, the complete variable domain reads GAGVSQTPSNKVTEKGKYVELRCDPISGHTALYWYRQSLGQGPEFLIYFQGTGAADDSGLPNDRFFAVRPEGSVSTLKIQRTERGDSAVYLCASSLQTGENSPLHFGNGTRLTVT.

The rearrangement uses TRBV4-3 and TRBJ1-6; D remains unclear. The CDR3 is 13 amino acids. Germline values: CDR1 LGHNA, CDR2 YSLEER. V shed 0 bases and J shed 7 bases, with 4 bases lying between them. CDR3 DNA sequence: TGCGCCAGCAGCCAAGATATGAATTCACCCCTCCACTTT. Encoded protein: CASSQDMNSPLHF.

V is TRBV6-4 and J is TRBJ2-3, with 12 bases fitting TRBD2. Unmatched junction bases numbered 3, after V lost 4 bases and J lost 4 bases. This CDR3 spans 15 amino acids. Germline loops: CDR1 MRHNA, CDR2 SNTAGT. The CDR3 DNA reads as TGTGCCAGCAGTGCTAGCGGGGGGGCAGCAGATACGCAGTATTTT. Amino acid sequence: CASSASGGAADTQYF.

This clone has a count of ten or more. The chain couples TRBV3-1 (or the pseudogene TRBV3-2) to TRBJ1-2, with 7 bases that match TRBD1. The CDR3 is 16 residues long. The junction had 6 bases not matched to a gene; V was cut back by 1 base and J by 1 base. The germline CDR1 and CDR2 sequences are LGHDT and YNNKEL (reference sequence). The CDR3 protein is CASSQVDRASNYGYTF. For the CDR3, the DNA is TGTGCCAGCAGCCAAGTTGACAGGGCGAGTAACTATGGCTACACCTTC.

The V call is TRBV6-1, the J call TRBJ1-2, with TRBD1 matching 9 bases. This CDR3 contains 16 residues. Per the germline V gene, CDR1 is MNHNS and CDR2 is SASEGT. J lost 5 bases, V lost 3 bases, and 10 bases had no gene match. The CDR3 loop is CASSEGTGPIGYGYTF. CDR3 sequence (DNA): TGTGCCAGCAGTGAGGGGACAGGGCCCATAGGGTATGGCTACACCTTC.

This clone was picked up one time. The chain joins TRBV5-6 to TRBJ1-6; possibly TRBD1 for D (6 bases). Germline CDR1 is SGHDT and CDR2 is YYEEEE. The CDR3 has 15 amino acids. Trimming took 1 base from V and 8 from J, leaving 13 bases between them. In DNA, the CDR3 is TGTGCCAGCAGCTTGTATCAGGGGTCTTATTCACCCCTCCACTTT. Residues: CASSLYQGSYSPLHF.

This clone was picked up one time. The chain recombines TRBV4-3 with TRBJ2-4; perhaps TRBD1 as D (6 bases). The CDR3 length is 15 residues. The germline gives CDR1 LGHNA, CDR2 YSLEER. V lost 0 bases and J lost 8, with 14 bases in between. CDR3 amino acids: CASSQETGKEDIQYF. CDR3 coding DNA: TGCGCCAGCAGCCAAGAAACAGGGAAGGAGGACATTCAGTACTTC.

The J gene is TRBJ2-7, the V gene TRBV20-1; D unclear. CDR3 length: 13 amino acids. Germline V CDR1 and CDR2: DFQATT, SNEGSKA (reference sequence). Trimming pared 3 bases from V and 6 bases from J, leaving 15 bases between. This chain's CDR3 is CSASGLEEGEQYF. In nucleotides, the CDR3 is TGCAGTGCTAGTGGGCTCGAGGAAGGCGAGCAGTACTTC.

This chain uses TRBV14 with TRBJ2-1; 10 bases fit TRBD2. Germline lookup yields CDR1 SGHDN and CDR2 FVKESK. The CDR3 is 15 residues long. V was pared by 4 bases and J by 7 bases, with 7 bases of the junction left unmatched. CDR3 DNA sequence: TGTGCCAGCAGCCCCCAGCGGGGGGGCCTTAATGAGCAGTTCTTC. It yields the protein CASSPQRGGLNEQFF.

This chain joins TRBV7-3 and TRBJ1-6; D unresolved. The V gene lost 5 bases and the J gene lost 0 bases, with 11 bases spanning the gap. The CDR3 length is 16 residues. Germline CDR1 reads SGHTA; CDR2 reads FQGTGA. CDR3 sequence (DNA): TGTGCCAGCAGCCTAGACGGGAGCTCCTATAATTCACCCCTCCACTTT. This sequence encodes CASSLDGSSYNSPLHF.